This TCR beta chain was profiled in a study of Graves' ophthalmopathy and Graves' hyperthyroidism. Study-wide findings and caveats: Blood also contained most of the expanded thyroid clonotypes above 0.001 frequency.

The sample holds a few counts of this clonotype. The antigen remains unidentified. Amplification of TCR beta CDR3 regions used RNA transcripts. Amplification began with first-round RT-PCR using HTBI primers, then second-round multiplex PCR was performed. TCRdb passed the multiplex PCR reads through MiXCR, listing each CDR3 protein once. Among about 240,000 distinct CDR3 sequences listed, 45% were seen once. CDR3 length: 11 residues. The germline V and J ends were trimmed by 6 bases and 8 bases, with 10 bases remaining between them. Germline V lookup: CDR1 SNHLY, CDR2 FYNNEI. The source of the PBMCs was approximately 10 ml of fresh peripheral blood.

The gene calls are TRBV2 and TRBJ1-1; TRBD1 is a possible D gene (5 bases). The sequenced material came from peripheral blood. This TCR came from an adult man with Graves' ophthalmopathy. CDR3 sequence reads: CASRWGPEAFF. The CDR3 coding sequence is TGTGCCAGCAGATGGGGCCCCGAAGCTTTCTTT.